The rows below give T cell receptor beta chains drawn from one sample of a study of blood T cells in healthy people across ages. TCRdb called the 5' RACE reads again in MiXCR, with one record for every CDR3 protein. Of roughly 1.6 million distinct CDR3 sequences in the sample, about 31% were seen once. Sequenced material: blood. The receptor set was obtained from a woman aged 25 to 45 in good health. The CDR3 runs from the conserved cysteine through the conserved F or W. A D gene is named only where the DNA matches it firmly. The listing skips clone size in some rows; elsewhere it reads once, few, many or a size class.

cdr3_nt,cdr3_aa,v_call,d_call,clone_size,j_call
TGTGCCATCGGTACTAGCGGGGGCCGCGGCAATGAGCAGTACTTC,CAIGTSGGRGNEQYF,TRBV10-3,TRBD2,-,TRBJ2-5
TGTGCCAGCAGCTTAAAGCTAGCGGGGTCCACAGATACGCAGTATTTT,CASSLKLAGSTDTQYF,TRBV7-9,TRBD2,many,TRBJ2-3
TGTGCCAGCAGCAGATTTAGCGGGGGTCGCACAGGTACGCAGTATTTT,CASSRFSGGRTGTQYF,TRBV7-3,TRBD2,few,TRBJ2-3
TGTGCCAGCAGCTTAGTGGCAGGGGGAGATGAAAAACTGTTTTTT,CASSLVAGGDEKLFF,TRBV7-2,TRBD1,-,TRBJ1-4
TGCAGTGCTAGAGATCCCACTCTCTCCTACAATGAGCAGTTCTTC,CSARDPTLSYNEQFF,TRBV20-1,-,many,TRBJ2-1
TGCAGTGCTAAGTCCCCCGGGACTAACAATGAGCAGTTCTTC,CSAKSPGTNNEQFF,TRBV20-1,TRBD2,-,TRBJ2-1
TGTGCCAGCAGTTTTAGGGGGGGCAGGAAGACCCAGTACTTC,CASSFRGGRKTQYF,TRBV28,-,-,TRBJ2-5
TGTGCCTCCAACTCGAAAGGGCGTGAGCAGTACTTC,CASNSKGREQYF,TRBV25-1,-,-,TRBJ2-7
TGTGCCAGCAGTGAATATGCGGGGGGGCCTGGAGGGTACAATGAGCAGTTCTTC,CASSEYAGGPGGYNEQFF,TRBV6-1,TRBD2,-,TRBJ2-1
TGTGCCATCAGTCAAGCCTGGGAGGGCTACACCTTC,CAISQAWEGYTF,TRBV10-3,-,few,TRBJ1-2
TGCAGGGCGGCGGCCCCCCGGGATGAAAAACTGTTTTTT,CRAAAPRDEKLFF,TRBV20-1,-,-,TRBJ1-4
TGCGCCAGCAGCCAAGAGGAAGGTACTAACTATGGCTACACCTTC,CASSQEEGTNYGYTF,TRBV4-1,-,few,TRBJ1-2
TGTGCCAGCAGTGGGGGGCAGGGGCGCACCGGGGAGCTGTTTTTT,CASSGGQGRTGELFF,TRBV28,-,-,TRBJ2-2
TGTGCCAACAGCGTAGGGAGGGCGGATCAGCCCCAGCATTTT,CANSVGRADQPQHF,TRBV9,-,few,TRBJ1-5
TGTGCCACCAGCAATGACAGGACCTATGGCTACACCTTC,CATSNDRTYGYTF,TRBV15,-,-,TRBJ1-2
TGTGCCAGCAGCTCAAGGGTAGCGGGAGTGGGGGAGACCCAGTACTTC,CASSSRVAGVGETQYF,TRBV7-2,TRBD2,few,TRBJ2-5
TGTGCCAGCAGTTGGGGCCAAAATATTATCTACGAGCAGTACTTC,CASSWGQNIIYEQYF,TRBV28,-,-,TRBJ2-7
TGTGCCAGCTCACCGCGGGGCAGGGGGGACGAGCAGTACTTC,CASSPRGRGDEQYF,TRBV18,-,-,TRBJ2-7
TGTGCCATCAGTGATAGAGAGGAAGATGGCTACACCTTC,CAISDREEDGYTF,TRBV10-3,-,many,TRBJ1-2
TGTGCCAGCAGCTCTCAAAGTCAGGTTACCGGCTCCTACGAGCAGTACTTC,CASSSQSQVTGSYEQYF,TRBV7-6,-,few,TRBJ2-7
TGCAGCGTAGAGTTCACCGGGACAGGGTCCAATGAGCAGTTCTTC,CSVEFTGTGSNEQFF,TRBV29-1,TRBD1,many,TRBJ2-1
TGTGCCAGCAGCCAGAGTCCAGCGGGGGTCCAAGAGACCCAGTACTTC,CASSQSPAGVQETQYF,TRBV7-8,TRBD2,many,TRBJ2-5
TGTGCCAGCAGCCAGAACAGGGCTACTGAAGCTTTCTTT,CASSQNRATEAFF,TRBV4-2,-,many,TRBJ1-1
TGTGCCAGCAGCTTCATGAGAAGCATAAACACCGGGGAGCTGTTTTTT,CASSFMRSINTGELFF,TRBV7-9,-,few,TRBJ2-2
TGTGCCATCAGTGAGAAAAGCGGGGGAAGCACAGATACGCAGTATTTT,CAISEKSGGSTDTQYF,TRBV10-3,TRBD2,few,TRBJ2-3
TGTGCCAGCAGCACTCGACAGGGGAAGGGGAACGAGCAGTACTTC,CASSTRQGKGNEQYF,TRBV12-3/TRBV12-4,TRBD1,few,TRBJ2-7
TGTGCCAGCATCCTAGCGGGAGGGTCCTCCTACAATGAGCAGTTCTTC,CASILAGGSSYNEQFF,TRBV7-2,TRBD2,-,TRBJ2-1
TGTGCCAGCAGCTTAGCGCCCCTGACTAGTAGCAATGAGCAGTTCTTC,CASSLAPLTSSNEQFF,TRBV7-6,-,-,TRBJ2-1
TGCGCCAGCAGCCCGGGACAGGGGGACTACAATGAGCAGTTCTTC,CASSPGQGDYNEQFF,TRBV5-1,TRBD1,few,TRBJ2-1
-,CASSVGLGSPQGNERYF,TRBV9,-,-,TRBJ2-5
TGTGCCAGCAGTCCCTCCAGGACAGGGAAGGTCTATGGCTACACCTTC,CASSPSRTGKVYGYTF,TRBV6-2/TRBV6-3,TRBD1,-,TRBJ1-2
TGTGCCAGCATGGCAGGGGGCTTTGGGGCCAACGTCCTGACTTTC,CASMAGGFGANVLTF,TRBV6-1,TRBD1,few,TRBJ2-6
TGTGCCAGCACCAATGGGGTAGGGGGTGGTCAGCCCCAGTATTTT,CASTNGVGGGQPQYF,TRBV6-1,-,-,TRBJ2-3
TGTGCCAGCTCACAGGGAACCAACTACGAGCAGTACTTC,CASSQGTNYEQYF,TRBV27,-,many,TRBJ2-7
TGCAGCGCCGGGACAGCTACCTACGAGCAGTACTTC,CSAGTATYEQYF,TRBV29-1,TRBD1,many,TRBJ2-7
TGTAGTGCTAGAGATTCCAGACTAGCGGGCTCCAATGAGCAGTTCTTC,CSARDSRLAGSNEQFF,TRBV20-1,TRBD2,few,TRBJ2-1
TGTGCCAGCAGTTACTCGCAGGACAGGGCCCCCTACGAGCAGTACTTC,CASSYSQDRAPYEQYF,TRBV6-2/TRBV6-3,TRBD1,-,TRBJ2-7
TGTGCCAGCCCCGCAAGCGGGGGGGCCGGATGGAATGAGCAGTTCTTC,CASPASGGAGWNEQFF,TRBV25-1,TRBD2,-,TRBJ2-1
TGTGCCAGCAGCCAGTCGGGGCCAAGGGACAATGAGCAGTTCTTC,CASSQSGPRDNEQFF,TRBV3-1,-,-,TRBJ2-1
TGTGCCAGCAGTTCGGACAGCAATTATCAGCCCCAGCATTTT,CASSSDSNYQPQHF,TRBV12-3/TRBV12-4,-,-,TRBJ1-5
TGTGCCAGCAGCTTAGACGGGGGCAAGCAGTTCTTC,CASSLDGGKQFF,TRBV7-9,-,-,TRBJ2-1
TGCGCCAGCAGCCAAACTAGTGGTTGGGATGAGCAGTTCTTC,CASSQTSGWDEQFF,TRBV4-1,-,few,TRBJ2-1
TGTGCCAGCAGTCCCGTGAGCTACAATGAGCAGTTCTTC,CASSPVSYNEQFF,TRBV27,-,few,TRBJ2-1
TGTGCCAGCAGTTTGGGGGACAACCATGGCTACACCTTC,CASSLGDNHGYTF,TRBV12-3/TRBV12-4,-,-,TRBJ1-2
TGCGCCAGCAGGGACATCGGGCGGGACCCCTACAATGAGCAGTTCTTC,CASRDIGRDPYNEQFF,TRBV4-1,-,few,TRBJ2-1
TGTGCCAGCAGCTACACACAGGGGGCTAAAATCACAGATACGCAGTATTTT,CASSYTQGAKITDTQYF,TRBV21-1,-,few,TRBJ2-3
TGTGCCAGCAGTTTAATGGGTGGCCCCTACGAGCAGTACTTC,CASSLMGGPYEQYF,TRBV27,-,-,TRBJ2-7
TGCAGTGCTAGAGATGCAGGCGCTCCCTACAATGAGCAGTTCTTC,CSARDAGAPYNEQFF,TRBV20-1,-,-,TRBJ2-1
TGTGCCAGCAGAGCCCTAGGCAGGGCCCCTGAAGCTTTCTTT,CASRALGRAPEAFF,TRBV6-5,-,-,TRBJ1-1
TGTGCCACCAGTGACCATAGGACAGGGAGCTACGAGCAGTACTTC,CATSDHRTGSYEQYF,TRBV24-1,TRBD1,-,TRBJ2-7
TGTGCCAGCAGACGTGGACTAGCGGGAGGACAAGAGGCCCAGTACTTC,CASRRGLAGGQEAQYF,TRBV6-2/TRBV6-3,TRBD2,once,TRBJ2-7